A single sample gave rise to the 26 T cell receptor beta chains below, sequenced in a study of cytomegalovirus exposure and HLA in healthy donors. Primers: 60 Vbeta forward and 13 Jbeta reverse. Here immunoSEQ multiplex PCR was the method, and the copy in TCRdb shows in-frame clones only, minus some. This table has about 170,000 clones, about three quarters appearing once. Sample: PBMCs. The receptors originated from a woman aged 45-60 years in good health and CMV-seropositive.

This clone was counted between two and nine times. V and J are TRBV30 and TRBJ1-2; D call uncertain. CDR3 length: 12 residues. Looked up from germline, CDR1 is GTSNPN and CDR2 is SVGIG (reference sequence). V was pared by 7 bases and J by 3 bases, with 12 bases between. Written as DNA, the CDR3 is TGTGCCTCGGTTCCGCTGGACTATGGCTACACCTTC. Protein: CASVPLDYGYTF.

The chain has TRBV6-5 and TRBJ1-1, with 7 positions matching TRBD1. V lost 10 bases to trimming and J lost 0 bases; unmatched junction nucleotides: 5. Germline V gene data show CDR1 as MNHEY and CDR2 as SVGAGI. This CDR3 has 13 residues. The CDR3 DNA reads as TGTGCCACCGCCGACAGGGTGAACACTGAAGCTTTCTTT. Translation: CATADRVNTEAFF.

The chain is built from TRBV2 and TRBJ1-1; D ambiguous. Per germline, CDR1 SNHLY and CDR2 FYNNEI. The CDR3 has 14 residues. Between the trimmed V and J ends, which lost 3 bases and 2 bases, there was a span of 10 bases. DNA for the CDR3: TGTGCCAGCAGTGAGGAGCAGCCAAACACTGAAGCTTTCTTT. Amino acids: CASSEEQPNTEAFF. The full variable domain, completed using reference TRBV2 and TRBJ1-1, is EPEVTQTPSHQVTQMGQEVILRCVPISNHLYFYWYRQILGQKVEFLVSFYNNEISEKSEIFDDQFSVERPDGSNFTLKIRSTKLEDSAMYFCASSEEQPNTEAFFGQGTRLTVV.

The chain combines TRBV19 with TRBJ1-3, with 8 bases aligning to TRBD1. The CDR3 contains 15 residues. The V segment lost 8 bases and the J segment 4 bases; nucleotides outside the gene matches: 10. The V gene's germline CDR1 is LNHDA and CDR2 SQIVND (reference sequence). The CDR3 DNA follows: TGTGCCAGTGGGCAGGACAGGGAGGGAGGAAACACCATATATTTT. Translated: CASGQDREGGNTIYF.

The chain uses TRBV27 and TRBJ2-1, with TRBD2 identical over 10 bases. Germline CDR1 reads MNHEY; CDR2 reads SMNVEV (reference sequence). This CDR3 has 17 residues. J was trimmed by 1 base and V by 4 bases; bases with no gene match: 7. The CDR3 bases are TGTGCCAGCAGTTACGCTCCAGCGGGAGGGTCCTACAATGAGCAGTTCTTC. Translated, it gives CASSYAPAGGSYNEQFF.

V gene TRBV5-5 combines with J gene TRBJ1-4; TRBD1 matches 8 bases. The germline gives CDR1 SGHKS, CDR2 YYEKEE (reference sequence). This CDR3 has 17 residues. V was clipped by 4 bases and J by 4 bases; unmatched bases: 12. CDR3 nucleotide sequence: TGTGCCAGCAGCCCTGCAGGGGGCTTCACCTATAATGAAAAACTGTTTTTT. This gives the protein CASSPAGGFTYNEKLFF.

CDR3 nucleotides: TGTGCCTGGGGGACAGGGGGATGGGCTTTCTTT. This encodes CAWGTGGWAFF. The rearrangement uses TRBV30 and TRBJ1-1, with TRBD1 matching 11 bases. With 5 bases clipped from V and 11 bases from J, the junction kept 4 bases outside the gene matches. The CDR3 is 11 amino acids. Germline CDR1 GTSNPN, CDR2 SVGIG (reference sequence).

The gene calls are TRBV27 and TRBJ1-2; possibly TRBD1 for D (5 bases). The CDR3 is made up of 15 amino acids. The V end lost 6 bases, the J end lost 5 bases, and 19 bases lay between the germline ends. Germline V gene data show CDR1 as MNHEY and CDR2 as SMNVEV (reference sequence). The CDR3 DNA reads TGTGCCAGCAGGATTGCAGGGATAGGAGGGTATGGCTACACCTTC. Amino acid sequence: CASRIAGIGGYGYTF.

The J gene is TRBJ1-1, the V gene TRBV30, with a weak D call TRBD1 (6 bases). Germline V gene lookup returns CDR1 GTSNPN and CDR2 SVGIG (reference sequence). This CDR3 has 14 amino acids. Trimming cost V 0 bases and J 5 bases, with 13 bases left between them. The CDR3 sequence is CAWSVAGAQTEAFF. The CDR3 DNA reads as TGTGCCTGGAGTGTAGCGGGGGCGCAGACTGAAGCTTTCTTT. The full variable domain, with the rest looked up from reference TRBV30 and TRBJ1-1, is SQTIHQWPATLVQPVGSPLSLECTVEGTSNPNLYWYRQAAGRGLQLLFYSVGIGQISSEVPQNLSASRPQDRQFILSSKKLLLSDSGFYLCAWSVAGAQTEAFFGQGTRLTVV.

This chain joins TRBV4-1 and TRBJ2-6, with 7 bases that match TRBD2. The germline V gene has CDR1 MGHRA and CDR2 YSYEKL. The junction had 5 bases not matched to a gene; V was cut back by 0 bases and J by 0 bases. The CDR3 runs to 18 residues. The CDR3 spells CASSQDNGGSSGANVLTF. In nucleotides, the CDR3 is TGCGCCAGCAGCCAAGATAACGGGGGGAGCTCTGGGGCCAACGTCCTGACTTTC.

The genes are TRBV7-9 and TRBJ1-5; the match to TRBD1 covers 10 bases. CDR3 length equals 15 residues. The J segment lost 5 bases and the V segment lost 5 bases, leaving 6 bases of the junction unmatched. Germline CDR1 reads SEHNR; CDR2 reads FQNEAQ (reference sequence). The CDR3 region has the DNA TGTGCCAGCAGCGCAGGGACAGGGGACCATCAGCCCCAGCATTTT. Translation: CASSAGTGDHQPQHF.

The chain links TRBV15 to TRBJ2-5; D call uncertain. The CDR3 is 15 amino acids. V was cut by 1 base and J by 1 base, with 10 bases left in between. The germline gives CDR1 LNHNV, CDR2 YYDKDF (reference sequence). CDR3 in DNA: TGTGCCACCAGCAGAGGCGACAACATCCAAGAGACCCAGTACTTC. Amino acids: CATSRGDNIQETQYF.

This clone was counted a few times. The rearrangement joins TRBV30 to TRBJ1-2; 7 positions match TRBD1. V was pared by 5 bases and J by 8 bases, with 8 bases of the junction left unmatched. This CDR3 has 12 residues. Germline V gives CDR1 GTSNPN, CDR2 SVGIG (reference sequence). This CDR3 reads CAWVGQAGGYTF. The CDR3 coding sequence is TGTGCCTGGGTCGGACAGGCAGGAGGCTACACCTTC.

Only one count was recorded for this clone. The V and J genes are TRBV4-3 and TRBJ1-6, with D possibly TRBD1 on 6 matching bases. Germline CDR1 LGHNA, CDR2 YSLEER. The CDR3 sequence is 15 residues long. V was trimmed by 0 bases and J by 4 bases, leaving 7 bases between them. CDR3 bases: TGCGCCAGCAGCCAAGACACAGGGTATAATTCACCCCTCCACTTT. This translates into CASSQDTGYNSPLHF.

The V and J genes are TRBV28 and TRBJ1-5; the D gene is possibly TRBD1 (5 bases). CDR3 size: 14 residues. V shed 7 bases and J shed 6 bases, with 16 bases lying between them. Germline CDR1 is MDHEN and CDR2 is SYDVKM. The CDR3 loop reads CASNLQGGIQPQHF. CDR3 DNA sequence: TGTGCCAGCAACCTGCAGGGAGGCATTCAGCCCCAGCATTTT.

The V gene is TRBV19, the J gene TRBJ2-3; the match to TRBD2 covers 10 bases. This CDR3 is 14 amino acids long. CDR1 is LNHDA and CDR2 is SQIVND in the germline V gene (reference sequence). V shed 5 bases, J shed 6 bases, and the junction held 5 bases outside the gene matches. The CDR3 sequence is CASSLAGDMDTQYF. The CDR3 DNA follows: TGTGCCAGTAGTCTAGCGGGAGATATGGATACGCAGTATTTT.

The chain joins TRBV2 to TRBJ1-5; unclear D gene. The CDR3 length is 12 residues. Between the trimmed V and J ends, which lost 3 bases and 6 bases, there was a span of 6 bases. Germline CDR1 SNHLY, CDR2 FYNNEI. As DNA, the CDR3 is TGTGCCAGCAGTGACTCGGGTCAGCCCCAGCATTTT. Translating it yields CASSDSGQPQHF.

This rearrangement joins TRBV6-8 to TRBJ1-5; D is uncertain. V lost 2 bases, J lost 5 bases, and 7 bases lay in between. Germline V gives CDR1 MNHGY, CDR2 SAAAGT. The CDR3 is made up of 13 amino acids. The CDR3 region has the DNA TGTGCCAGCAGTTACGACGGGGATCAGCCCCAGCATTTT. Translated: CASSYDGDQPQHF.

To note about this clone: The junction and the germline gene differ at one end; a read error may be behind it. The V and J genes are TRBV4-1 and TRBJ2-4; 9 bases are shared with TRBD1. The CDR3 is 17 amino acids. Germline CDR1 and CDR2: MGHRA and YSYEKL. The DNA for the CDR3 is TGCGCCAGCAGCCAAGTTTACAGGGGGCCCGCCAAAAACAGTCAGTACTTC. Its protein is CASSQVYRGPAKNSQYF.

V is TRBV2 and J is TRBJ1-5; D is perhaps TRBD1 (5 bases). Trimming pared 7 bases from V and 6 bases from J, leaving 13 bases between. CDR1 and CDR2 (germline): SNHLY, FYNNEI. This CDR3 contains 13 residues. CDR3 loop: CASTAGGGQPQHF. The CDR3 coding sequence is TGTGCCAGCACCGCGGGGGGAGGTCAGCCCCAGCATTTT.

The V gene is TRBV5-1, the J gene TRBJ2-7; 9 bases agree with TRBD1. This CDR3 has 15 amino acids. Unmatched junction bases numbered 11, after V lost 4 bases and J lost 6 bases. CDR1 and CDR2 (germline): SGHRS, YFSETQ. The CDR3 sequence is CASSIQSGQGGEQYF. The CDR3, as DNA: TGCGCCAGCAGCATCCAATCGGGACAGGGTGGCGAGCAGTACTTC.

This rearrangement joins TRBV6-5 to TRBJ1-1, with D uncertain. From germline, CDR1 is MNHEY and CDR2 SVGAGI. Trimming removed 5 bases at V and 6 bases at J, with 10 bases between. The CDR3 length is 12 residues. CDR3 protein: CASSPGSSEAFF. In DNA form, the CDR3 reads TGTGCCAGCAGTCCAGGTAGTTCTGAAGCTTTCTTT.

The chain joins TRBV28 to TRBJ1-5, with 7 bases fitting TRBD1. J lost 3 bases, V lost 5 bases, and 7 bases had no gene match. The V gene's germline CDR1 is MDHEN and CDR2 SYDVKM. The CDR3 loop spans 15 amino acids. CDR3 in amino acids: CASSPRTGFNQPQHF. The CDR3, as DNA: TGTGCCAGCAGTCCAAGGACAGGATTCAATCAGCCCCAGCATTTT.

This chain uses TRBV7-2 with TRBJ1-2, with 7 bases identical to TRBD1. Unmatched junction bases numbered 8, after V lost 2 bases and J lost 8 bases. CDR1 and CDR2 from the germline V gene are SGHTA and FQGNSA. This CDR3 has 14 amino acids. The CDR3 loop is CASSLTYRGGGYTF. DNA for the CDR3: TGTGCCAGCAGCTTAACCTACAGGGGTGGCGGCTACACCTTC.

This rearrangement joins TRBV30 to TRBJ1-2, with TRBD1 identical over 7 bases. After removal of 7 bases from V and 4 bases from J, the junction contained 6 bases not matched to a gene. CDR3 length: 12 amino acids. CDR1 GTSNPN and CDR2 SVGIG come from the germline V gene (reference sequence). The DNA of the CDR3 is TGTGCCTTCGGTGGGGACAGCTATGGCTACACCTTC. This gives the protein CAFGGDSYGYTF.

This clone occurred a few times. This chain uses TRBV7-2 with TRBJ2-1, with TRBD1 matching 7 bases. Trimming cost V 5 bases and J 12 bases; bases outside gene matches: 4. Germline CDR1 is SGHTA and CDR2 is FQGNSA. The CDR3 extends over 11 amino acids. CDR3 sequence reads: CASSTRQGQFF. For the CDR3, the DNA is TGTGCCAGCAGCACCCGACAGGGGCAGTTCTTC.